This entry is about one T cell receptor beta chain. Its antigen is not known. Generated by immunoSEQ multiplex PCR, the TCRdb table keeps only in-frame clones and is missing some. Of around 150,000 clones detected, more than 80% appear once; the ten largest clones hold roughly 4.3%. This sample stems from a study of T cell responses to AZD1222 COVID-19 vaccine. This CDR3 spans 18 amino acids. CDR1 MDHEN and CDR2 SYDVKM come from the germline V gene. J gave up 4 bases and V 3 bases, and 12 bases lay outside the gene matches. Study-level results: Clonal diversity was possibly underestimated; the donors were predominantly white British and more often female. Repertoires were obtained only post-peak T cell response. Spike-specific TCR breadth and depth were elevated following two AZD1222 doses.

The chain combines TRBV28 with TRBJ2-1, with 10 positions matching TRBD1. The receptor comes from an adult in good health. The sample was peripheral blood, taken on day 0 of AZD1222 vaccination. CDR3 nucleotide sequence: TGTGCCAGCAGTTTGGGACAGGGGACCCTTAACTTTTACAATGAGCAGTTCTTC. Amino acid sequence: CASSLGQGTLNFYNEQFF.